The 28 T cell receptor beta chains reported below all come from one sample, sequenced in a study of T-cell reconstitution after alpha-beta-depleted transplantation in children. Preparation of the TCRbeta library was carried out with unique molecular identifiers. MiXCR, applied by TCRdb to the PCR reads, yields one record per CDR3 protein. This table holds approximately 130,000 distinct CDR3 sequences, roughly 9% found once. The specimen was PBMCs, mostly from graft donor cells, collected 180 days after TCRalphabeta/CD19-depleted stem cell transplant. These receptors were obtained from a girl in the first two years of life who had a stem cell transplant for combined immunodeficiency, so the T cells may come from the graft donor.

This clonotype turned up a few times. The V and J genes are TRBV12-3 or TRBV12-4 and TRBJ2-5; the match to TRBD2 covers 7 bases. This CDR3 spans 14 amino acids. V lost 2 bases, J lost 4 bases, and 4 bases stayed unmatched. In DNA form, the CDR3 reads TGTGCCAGCAGTTTATTTGGGGGGGGAGAGACCCAGTACTTC. It is translated as CASSLFGGGETQYF.

The chain recombines TRBV20-1 with TRBJ2-7, with D tentatively TRBD2 (5 bases). The germline V and J ends were trimmed by 4 bases and 2 bases, with 15 bases remaining between them. Germline CDR1 is DFQATT and CDR2 is SNEGSKA (reference sequence). CDR3 length: 14 amino acids. The DNA of the CDR3 is TGCAGTGCTACCGGATGGAGGAACCCCTACGAGCAGTACTTC. Translated, it gives CSATGWRNPYEQYF.

The chain has TRBV11-3 and TRBJ2-3, with 9 bases that match TRBD1. The CDR3 spans 16 residues. The germline V gene encodes CDR1 SGHNT and CDR2 YENEEA. The V and J ends lost 3 bases and 0 bases, in that order; junction bases with no gene match: 4. For the CDR3, the DNA is TGTGCCAGCAGCTTGGGGGACAGGGCTAGCACAGATACGCAGTATTTT. Its translation is CASSLGDRASTDTQYF.

This clonotype appeared a few times. CDR3 region: CASSLRAWDTEAFF. The CDR3 nucleotides are TGTGCCAGCAGCTTAAGGGCGTGGGACACTGAAGCTTTCTTT. The chain couples TRBV7-8 to TRBJ1-1, with D hard to call. There are 14 residues in the CDR3. The V end was cut by 2 bases, the J end by 3 bases, with 10 bases between. The germline V gene has CDR1 SGHVS and CDR2 FQNEAQ.

The genes are TRBV30 and TRBJ2-7, with 7 bases aligning to TRBD2. The CDR3 is 14 residues long. Germline V lookup: CDR1 GTSNPN, CDR2 SVGIG (reference sequence). The V and J ends lost 1 base and 2 bases, in that order; junction bases with no gene match: 5. The CDR3 protein is CAWSAGTKTYEQYF. In DNA, the CDR3 is TGTGCCTGGAGTGCGGGGACTAAGACCTACGAGCAGTACTTC. Using reference TRBV30 and TRBJ2-7 for the parts outside the CDR3, the full variable domain is SQTIHQWPATLVQPVGSPLSLECTVEGTSNPNLYWYRQAAGRGLQLLFYSVGIGQISSEVPQNLSASRPQDRQFILSSKKLLLSDSGFYLCAWSAGTKTYEQYFGPGTRLTVT.

This clonotype was detected ten times or more. This chain connects TRBV4-1 to TRBJ2-2; a possible D gene is TRBD1 (5 bases). The CDR3 is 15 residues long. Trimming pared 1 base from V and 7 bases from J, leaving 13 bases between. Germline V gene sequence: CDR1 MGHRA, CDR2 YSYEKL. For the CDR3, the DNA is TGCGCCAGCAGCCAAGCGCCAGGGTGGATCGGGGAGCTGTTTTTT. Encoded protein: CASSQAPGWIGELFF.

The rearrangement uses TRBV30 and TRBJ2-3, with 9 nucleotides matching TRBD2. With 4 bases clipped from V and 1 base from J, the junction kept 6 bases outside the gene matches. This CDR3 comprises 15 residues. CDR1 and CDR2 from the germline V gene are GTSNPN and SVGIG (reference sequence). The CDR3 loop reads CAWKKTSGRTDTQYF. CDR3 in DNA: TGTGCCTGGAAAAAGACTAGCGGCCGCACAGATACGCAGTATTTT.

The chain has TRBV5-5 and TRBJ1-6, with TRBD1 matching 11 bases. Germline CDR1 is SGHKS and CDR2 is YYEKEE (reference sequence). The V segment lost 0 bases and the J segment 8 bases; nucleotides outside the gene matches: 7. The CDR3 has 17 amino acids. CDR3 residues: CASSLAGQGGIYSPLHF. CDR3 bases: TGTGCCAGCAGCTTGGCGGGACAGGGGGGGATATATTCACCCCTCCACTTT.

The rearrangement links TRBV4-2 to TRBJ2-3; D is unresolved. Germline V gives CDR1 LGHNA, CDR2 YNFKEQ. With 3 bases removed from V and 6 bases from J, the gap between germline ends came to 25 bases. The CDR3 covers 18 residues. The CDR3 sequence: CASSQALLPDGLWDTQYF. CDR3 coding DNA: TGTGCCAGCAGCCAGGCCCTACTCCCCGATGGTCTGTGGGATACGCAGTATTTT.

The table lists this clonotype with a few counts. The chain combines TRBV7-9 with TRBJ2-3; D is unresolved. The CDR3 covers 15 residues. Germline assignment: CDR1 SEHNR and CDR2 FQNEAQ (reference sequence). V was trimmed by 3 bases and J by 2 bases, leaving 12 bases between them. CDR3 nucleotides: TGTGCCAGCAGCTTCCCAGGCTTTCTCACAGATACGCAGTATTTT. This translates into CASSFPGFLTDTQYF. The complete variable domain, with remaining parts taken from reference TRBV7-9 and TRBJ2-3, reads DTGVSQNPRHKITKRGQNVTFRCDPISEHNRLYWYRQTLGQGPEFLTYFQNEAQLEKSRLLSDRFSAERPKGSFSTLEIQRTEQGDSAMYLCASSFPGFLTDTQYFGPGTRLTVL.

The V and J genes are TRBV12-3 or TRBV12-4 and TRBJ2-1; D is undetermined. V dropped 4 bases and J dropped 7 bases, with 17 bases sitting between them. The CDR3 contains 15 residues. DNA of the CDR3: TGTGCCAGCAGTTCTGACGGTCCCGGGTCGAATGAGCAGTTCTTC. Protein product: CASSSDGPGSNEQFF.

CDR3 loop: CASRGGQETQYF. CDR3 nucleotide sequence: TGCGCCAGCAGAGGGGGACAAGAGACCCAGTACTTC. The V and J genes are TRBV5-1 and TRBJ2-5; possible D gene TRBD1, 6 bases. Deletions cut 5 bases from V and 2 bases from J, with 7 bases between. Germline V lookup: CDR1 SGHRS, CDR2 YFSETQ. The CDR3 is 12 residues long.

This clonotype was observed a handful of times. This rearrangement joins TRBV7-6 to TRBJ2-7, with TRBD1 matching over 9 bases. Germline CDR1 and CDR2: SGHVS and FNYEAQ. V shed 6 bases, J shed 7 bases, and the junction held 7 bases outside the gene matches. The CDR3 length is 13 residues. In DNA, the CDR3 is TGTGCCAGCAGTGTACAGGGGGCGGGGGAGCAGTACTTC. Its protein is CASSVQGAGEQYF.

This chain joins TRBV20-1 and TRBJ1-5; possible D gene TRBD1, 5 bases. This CDR3 is built from 18 residues. CDR1 and CDR2 from the germline V gene are DFQATT and SNEGSKA (reference sequence). V was shortened by 4 bases and J by 0 bases, with 22 bases between the two germline ends. CDR3 DNA sequence: TGCAGTGCTACTAGAGCAGGGATGGGACCATATAGCAATCAGCCCCAGCATTTT. Translated: CSATRAGMGPYSNQPQHF.

This clonotype was seen a handful of times. This chain connects TRBV5-6 to TRBJ2-2; TRBD1 matches 7 bases. Looked up from germline, CDR1 is SGHDT and CDR2 is YYEEEE. The CDR3 runs 15 residues. V was pared by 3 bases and J by 4 bases, with 6 bases of the junction left unmatched. CDR3 amino acids: CASSYRDRPTGELFF. The CDR3 nucleotides read TGTGCCAGCAGCTACCGGGACAGACCCACCGGGGAGCTGTTTTTT.

This chain uses TRBV20-1 with TRBJ2-7; TRBD2 is a possible D gene (6 bases). Trimming took 1 base from V and 6 from J, leaving 13 bases between them. Germline V gene lookup returns CDR1 DFQATT and CDR2 SNEGSKA (reference sequence). The CDR3 sequence is 13 residues long. The CDR3: CSARVGGAVEQYF. The CDR3 nucleotides read TGCAGTGCTAGAGTTGGAGGGGCGGTCGAGCAGTACTTC.

The sample holds many counts of this clonotype. The V call is TRBV2, the J call TRBJ2-3; the D gene is possibly TRBD2 (6 bases). V was shortened by 3 bases and J by 5 bases, with 6 bases between the two germline ends. The CDR3 is 12 amino acids. CDR1 SNHLY and CDR2 FYNNEI come from the germline V gene. The CDR3 nucleotides are TGTGCCAGCAGTGACGGGAGAGATACGCAGTATTTT. Encoded protein: CASSDGRDTQYF.

A few counts support this clonotype. This chain uses TRBV12-3 or TRBV12-4 with TRBJ2-5, with D perhaps TRBD1 or TRBD2 (7 bases each). The V and J ends lost 6 bases and 4 bases respectively, with 18 bases between them. The length of the CDR3 is 15 residues. The CDR3 bases are TGTGCCAGCAGCCTGACAGGGAGGGGCCGAGAGACCCAGTACTTC. This translates into CASSLTGRGRETQYF.

The rearrangement joins TRBV5-5 to TRBJ2-6; possibly TRBD2 for D (5 bases). Trimming took off 4 bases at V and 0 bases at J, with 8 bases between the two ends. Per germline, CDR1 SGHKS and CDR2 YYEKEE (reference sequence). The CDR3 totals 15 residues. As DNA, the CDR3 is TGTGCCAGCAGCGGACTTTACTCTGGGGCCAACGTCCTGACTTTC. Its translation: CASSGLYSGANVLTF.

J is TRBJ1-1 and V is TRBV6-1; TRBD1 agrees at 7 bases. The germline gives CDR1 MNHNS, CDR2 SASEGT. CDR3 length equals 16 residues. The J segment lost 0 bases and the V segment lost 6 bases, leaving 10 bases of the junction unmatched. CDR3 DNA: TGTGCCAGCAGAGAACCAGGGGGGGGGATGAACACTGAAGCTTTCTTT. This codes for CASREPGGGMNTEAFF.

In this sample, this clonotype turned up a few times. This chain joins TRBV9 and TRBJ2-1; 8 positions agree with TRBD2. Losses at the gene ends were 0 bases for V and 7 bases for J; bases not matched to a gene: 6. CDR3 length: 15 amino acids. Germline V gives CDR1 SGDLS, CDR2 YYNGEE. The CDR3 nucleotides are TGTGCCAGCAGCGTAGAGAGCGGGGGAGGGAATGAGCAGTTCTTC. Protein sequence: CASSVESGGGNEQFF.

A word on this clonotype: With a much larger clone just one base away, this may be a read error. The chain employs TRBV5-4 and TRBJ2-2; no firm D call. The CDR3 runs to 12 residues. CDR1 SGHNT and CDR2 YYREEE come from the germline V gene (reference sequence). V dropped 1 base and J dropped 9 bases, with 7 bases sitting between them. CDR3 loop: CASSLRTWELFF. CDR3 coding DNA: TGTGCCAGCAGCTTGAGGACCTGGGAGCTGTTTTTT. The full variable domain, rest sourced from reference TRBV5-4 and TRBJ2-2, is ETGVTQSPTHLIKTRGQQVTLRCSSQSGHNTVSWYQQALGQGPQFIFQYYREEENGRGNFPPRFSGLQFPNYSSELNVNALELDDSALYLCASSLRTWELFFGEGSRLTVL.

This clonotype was observed a few times. This chain links TRBV6-5 with TRBJ1-1; D is possibly TRBD1 (5 bases). CDR1 and CDR2 from the germline V gene are MNHEY and SVGAGI. Trimming stripped 6 bases from V and 8 bases from J, with 16 bases between. This CDR3 comprises 13 residues. The CDR3 protein is CASSRDSWAEAFF. The CDR3 region has the DNA TGTGCCAGCAGCCGCGACAGTTGGGCGGAAGCTTTCTTT.

This clonotype was recorded many times. The chain is built from TRBV12-3 or TRBV12-4 and TRBJ1-1; D gene uncertain. The CDR3 extends over 13 amino acids. The ends were cut back, 3 bases at V and 7 bases at J, with 12 bases in the middle. The CDR3 protein is CASSFLQRSEAFF. The CDR3, as DNA: TGTGCCAGCAGTTTCCTTCAGAGGAGTGAAGCTTTCTTT.

This clonotype has just a few counts. V and J are TRBV6-2 or TRBV6-3 and TRBJ2-6; 8 bases map to TRBD1. Germline V gene data show CDR1 as MNHEY and CDR2 as SVGEGT. The CDR3 has 15 residues. J was trimmed by 2 bases and V by 6 bases; bases with no gene match: 3. The CDR3 DNA sequence: TGTGCCAGCAGCAGGGGGCCTCCTGGGGCCAACGTCCTGACTTTC. This codes for CASSRGPPGANVLTF.

Many counts were recorded for this clonotype. The gene calls are TRBV20-1 and TRBJ2-3, with 9 bases that match TRBD2. Germline V CDR1 and CDR2: DFQATT, SNEGSKA (reference sequence). The V segment lost 6 bases and the J segment 2 bases; nucleotides outside the gene matches: 6. CDR3 length: 14 amino acids. As DNA, the CDR3 is TGCAGTGCAAATCTAGCGGGGAACACAGATACGCAGTATTTT. Amino acids: CSANLAGNTDTQYF.

At least ten counts were recorded for this clonotype. The chain carries TRBV20-1 and TRBJ2-5; 11 positions agree with TRBD2. The V gene end was trimmed by 3 bases and the J gene end by 3 bases; junction bases not matched to a gene: 12. Germline assignment: CDR1 DFQATT and CDR2 SNEGSKA (reference sequence). This CDR3 comprises 17 residues. CDR3: CSASLTSGDLGKETQYF. The CDR3, as DNA: TGCAGTGCTAGTTTGACTAGCGGGGATCTTGGAAAAGAGACCCAGTACTTC.

This clonotype was counted many times. The chain recombines TRBV28 with TRBJ1-1, with D uncertain. Trimming removed 5 bases at V and 1 base at J, with 8 bases between. CDR1 and CDR2 from the germline V gene are MDHEN and SYDVKM. The CDR3 is 13 amino acids. The CDR3 DNA reads as TGTGCCAGCAGTCGCAACAGGAACACTGAAGCTTTCTTT. The encoded protein is CASSRNRNTEAFF.